This T cell receptor beta chain was obtained from a study of blood T cells in healthy people across ages. As for the study in general: Per two T cells, template switching captured roughly one barcoded beta molecule.

Study observations and caveats: Naive T cell percentage showed a strong correlation with the diversity of TCR beta.

To note about this clonotype: The target antigen is unknown.

Combining a sample-barcoded 5' primer with a J-beta primer mix, a second PCR ran for roughly 6 to 12 cycles. The authors tagged each cDNA molecule using a template-switch adaptor with 12 random nucleotides. TCRdb fed the 5' RACE reads into MiXCR, producing one record per CDR3 protein. Altogether about 1.5 million distinct CDR3 sequences are present, roughly 45% being singletons, with the ten largest covering 7.9%. Every donor contributed around 10 milliliters of peripheral blood by blood draw. The CDR3 runs to 11 residues. The chain links TRBV12-3 or TRBV12-4 to TRBJ2-4, with a tentative D call TRBD1 (5 bases). The TCR was taken from a woman aged 18-29 years in good health. Source material: blood. The CDR3 nucleotides read TGTGTCACCCAGAAGGGGTTTTCTCAGTACTTC. Protein: CVTQKGFSQYF.